Listed here is a single T cell receptor beta chain. The CDR3 totals 13 residues. V lost 3 bases to trimming and J lost 4 bases, with 9 bases between them. TCRdb's copy holds only in-frame clones and misses some; the assay was immunoSEQ multiplex PCR. The sample lists roughly 79,000 clones; 84% were seen once. The data were obtained in a study of control samples from healthy donors and cancer patients. The specimen sequenced was blood. The chain uses TRBV12-3 or TRBV12-4 and TRBJ1-2; D ambiguous. The sequence was obtained from a man aged 45-60 years in good health. The CDR3 spells CASSFEVGYGYTF. CDR3 DNA sequence: TGTGCCAGCAGTTTTGAAGTGGGCTATGGCTACACCTTC.